Below, 25 T cell receptor beta chains from the same sample are listed, as sequenced in a study of regulatory T cells in long-lasting Graves disease. Construction of the TCR beta libraries employed iRepertoire HTBI primers in conjunction with Arm-PCR of CDR3 regions. In TCRdb, the multiplex PCR reads were re-called with MiXCR into one record per CDR3 protein. The repertoire includes roughly 450,000 distinct CDR3 sequences, less than 25% of them detected once, and about 26% sits in the top ten. The time point is: persistent/refractory GD, antithyroid drugs over 5 years with positive TRAb. The TCR library was made from RNA extracted from PBMCs. Source: peripheral blood mononuclear cells (PBMCs), taken when the disease was refractory, from a patient treated with antithyroid drugs. The receptor set was obtained from a female donor with Graves disease.

This chain connects TRBV13 to TRBJ2-7, with D possibly TRBD2 on 5 matching bases. Per germline, CDR1 PRHDT and CDR2 FYEKMQ (reference sequence). The CDR3 has 15 residues. V lost 1 base to trimming and J lost 0 bases, with 10 bases between them. The CDR3 coding sequence is TGTGCCAGCAGCTTAGAAAGAGCGGTCTCCTACGAGCAGTACTTC. It translates to CASSLERAVSYEQYF.

This clonotype appeared a few times. V and J are TRBV30 and TRBJ1-1; D is uncertain. This CDR3 is built from 12 residues. Trimming left V 5 bases short and J 0 bases short, with 7 bases between. The germline V gene encodes CDR1 GTSNPN and CDR2 SVGIG (reference sequence). The CDR3 nucleotides are TGTGCCTGGGGACGGATGAACACTGAAGCTTTCTTT. It codes for CAWGRMNTEAFF.

This clonotype turned up a few times. V gene TRBV5-1 combines with J gene TRBJ1-2; 9 bases align to TRBD1. The CDR3 spans 14 residues. J lost 6 bases, V lost 3 bases, and 6 bases had no gene match. Germline assignment: CDR1 SGHRS and CDR2 YFSETQ. The CDR3 DNA reads as TGCGCCAGCAGCTCTGGACAGGGGATAGATGGCTACACCTTC. Its translation: CASSSGQGIDGYTF.

V usage is TRBV19 and J usage is TRBJ1-1, with no clear D. V was pared by 7 bases and J by 1 base, with 25 bases between. The germline V gene encodes CDR1 LNHDA and CDR2 SQIVND (reference sequence). The CDR3 is made up of 18 amino acids. CDR3 DNA: TGTGCCAGTACCAGGTTCGCCGGAGCCGAGCAATCGAACACTGAAGCTTTCTTT. Translating it yields CASTRFAGAEQSNTEAFF.

The table lists this clonotype with a few counts. The V gene is TRBV6-1, the J gene TRBJ2-5, with D perhaps matching TRBD1 (5 bases). The end of the DNA fits TRBJ2-7 better, so the J call may be wrong. Per germline, CDR1 MNHNS and CDR2 SASEGT. This CDR3 is 15 amino acids long. In nucleotides, the CDR3 is TGTGCCAGTAATCGTGTGGGTAGGGGTGACTACGAGCAGTACTTC. It is translated as CASNRVGRGDYEQYF.

A single count supports this clonotype. The chain has TRBV20-1 and TRBJ1-3; 12 bases match TRBD1. Trimming removed 6 bases from V and 6 bases from J; junction bases left unmatched: 6. The germline CDR1 and CDR2 sequences are DFQATT and SNEGSKA (reference sequence). The length of the CDR3 is 14 residues. The CDR3 region has the DNA TGCAGTGCCAAAGGGACAGGGGGCAAAAACACCATATATTTT. Its translation is CSAKGTGGKNTIYF.

This clonotype came up many times. This rearrangement joins TRBV2 to TRBJ2-7, with 10 positions matching TRBD2. J lost 6 bases, V lost 9 bases, and 11 bases had no gene match. This CDR3 comprises 14 residues. CDR1 and CDR2 from the germline V gene are SNHLY and FYNNEI. Here the CDR3 DNA reads TGTGCCAGGGGGCTGGCCAGCGGGAGGGCCGAGCAGTACTTC. This sequence encodes CARGLASGRAEQYF.

Only a few counts were recorded for this clonotype. One end of the junction varies from germline; a read error may be responsible. CDR3 amino acids: CASSLGEGQLPLPF. The CDR3 DNA is TGTGCCAGCAGTTTGGGAGAGGGACAGCTGCCGCTCCCCTTC. The chain couples TRBV12-3 or TRBV12-4 to TRBJ1-2; 7 nucleotides line up with TRBD1. CDR3 size: 14 residues.

This clonotype has at least ten counts. J is TRBJ2-7 and V is TRBV6-1; D tentatively fits TRBD1 or TRBD2 (6 bases each). Germline assignment: CDR1 MNHNS and CDR2 SASEGT. V was clipped by 7 bases and J by 0 bases, with 13 bases between them. The CDR3 loop spans 14 amino acids. CDR3 sequence reads: CASMFGGSSYEQYF. The DNA for the CDR3 is TGTGCCAGCATGTTCGGGGGCAGCTCCTACGAGCAGTACTTC.

The CDR3 loop is CASSLGVGDRDEKLFF. The CDR3 coding sequence is TGCGCCAGCAGCCTAGGGGTCGGGGACAGGGATGAAAAACTGTTTTTT. The chain uses TRBV4-1 and TRBJ1-4; 9 bases are a match to TRBD1. The CDR3 has 16 amino acids. Germline CDR1 is MGHRA and CDR2 is YSYEKL. V lost 4 bases to trimming and J lost 6 bases; unmatched junction nucleotides: 9.

The CDR3 coding sequence is TGTGCCAGCAGAGATAATGAAAAACTGTTTTTT. It specifies CASRDNEKLFF. The rearrangement joins TRBV28 to TRBJ1-4; no clear D gene. The V gene's germline CDR1 is MDHEN and CDR2 SYDVKM. Deletions cut 6 bases from V and 4 bases from J, with 3 bases between. The CDR3 length is 11 residues.

The chain uses TRBV20-1 and TRBJ2-3; D is uncertain. The germline gives CDR1 DFQATT, CDR2 SNEGSKA (reference sequence). The CDR3 runs to 13 residues. Trimming removed 2 bases at V and 4 bases at J, with 10 bases between. The chain's CDR3 is CSARIPSPDTQYF. The CDR3 DNA is TGCAGTGCTAGAATCCCTAGTCCAGATACGCAGTATTTT.

This clonotype was counted only a few times. The V gene is TRBV29-1, the J gene TRBJ1-2, with D tentatively TRBD1 (5 bases). Trimming took 6 bases from V and 0 from J, leaving 20 bases between them. The length of the CDR3 is 16 residues. From germline, CDR1 is SQVTM and CDR2 ANQGSEA. The CDR3 spells CSVEPARARTNYGYTF. CDR3 nucleotide sequence: TGCAGCGTCGAACCGGCCAGGGCGAGAACTAACTATGGCTACACCTTC. The variable domain in full, with the rest retrieved from reference TRBV29-1 and TRBJ1-2, is SAVISQKPSRDICQRGTSLTIQCQVDSQVTMMFWYRQQPGQSLTLIATANQGSEATYESGFVIDKFPISRPNLTFSTLTVSNMSPEDSSIYLCSVEPARARTNYGYTFGSGTRLTVV.

V gene TRBV27 combines with J gene TRBJ1-5, with D unresolved. Germline-derived CDR1 and CDR2 are MNHEY and SMNVEV (reference sequence). The CDR3 sequence is 18 residues long. V lost 3 bases, J lost 2 bases, and 20 bases lay in between. The CDR3 coding sequence is TGTGCCAGCAGTTTGAAATGGGCCAAGTTAGATGGCAATCAGCCCCAGCATTTT. Amino acids: CASSLKWAKLDGNQPQHF.

The chain carries TRBV20-1 and TRBJ2-3; 9 bases fit TRBD1. Germline V gives CDR1 DFQATT, CDR2 SNEGSKA (reference sequence). The CDR3 is 15 residues long. Trimming removed 3 bases from V and 0 bases from J; junction bases left unmatched: 4. CDR3 sequence: CSASVDRGSTDTQYF. The CDR3 nucleotides read TGCAGTGCTAGTGTGGACAGGGGAAGCACAGATACGCAGTATTTT.

This clonotype has a handful of counts. The rearrangement links TRBV4-1 to TRBJ2-4; TRBD1 aligns across 9 bases. Germline CDR1 MGHRA, CDR2 YSYEKL. CDR3 size: 15 residues. With 0 bases clipped from V and 8 bases from J, the junction kept 5 bases outside the gene matches. The CDR3 spells CASSQEDRGVDIQYF. For the CDR3, the DNA is TGCGCCAGCAGCCAAGAGGACAGGGGTGTTGACATTCAGTACTTC.

In its sample, this clonotype was seen many times. The CDR3 protein is CASSAYGTNTGELFF. For the CDR3, the DNA is TGTGCCAGCAGTGCTTACGGGACGAACACCGGGGAGCTGTTTTTT. The chain employs TRBV2 and TRBJ2-2, with D possibly matching TRBD2 (5 bases). The CDR3 consists of 15 residues. V lost 4 bases, J lost 0 bases, and 9 bases lay in between. Germline loops: CDR1 SNHLY, CDR2 FYNNEI.

In its sample, this clonotype was seen a few times. The chain is built from TRBV13 and TRBJ1-1; D is perhaps TRBD1 (6 bases). V was clipped by 4 bases and J by 11 bases, with 17 bases between them. The germline V gene encodes CDR1 PRHDT and CDR2 FYEKMQ (reference sequence). The CDR3 consists of 13 residues. The DNA for the CDR3 is TGTGCCAGCAGCTCAAACTACAGGGTGCAGGCTTTCTTT. Translating gives CASSSNYRVQAFF. The complete variable domain, with remaining parts taken from reference TRBV13 and TRBJ1-1, reads AAGVIQSPRHLIKEKRETATLKCYPIPRHDTVYWYQQGPGQDPQFLISFYEKMQSDKGSIPDRFSAQQFSDYHSELNMSSLELGDSALYFCASSSNYRVQAFFGQGTRLTVV.

As concerns this clonotype: Since a much larger clone is just one base distant, this may be a read error. The V gene is TRBV6-1, the J gene TRBJ1-1; D call uncertain. The CDR3 contains 11 residues. V shed 8 bases and J shed 4 bases, with 8 bases lying between them. Germline assignment: CDR1 MNHNS and CDR2 SASEGT. CDR3 amino acids: CASVSTTEAFF. The CDR3 bases are TGTGCCAGCGTGAGTACCACTGAAGCTTTCTTT.

J is TRBJ1-5 and V is TRBV6-2 or TRBV6-3; 9 bases align to TRBD1. Germline CDR1 reads MNHEY; CDR2 reads SVGEGT. There are 16 residues in the CDR3. The trim removed 4 bases at V and 2 bases at J, leaving 6 bases unmatched. CDR3: CASSFNRGLGNQPQHF. The CDR3 bases are TGTGCCAGCAGTTTTAACAGGGGGCTCGGCAATCAGCCCCAGCATTTT.

This clonotype was counted ten times or more. The V call is TRBV3-1, the J call TRBJ1-2; the match to TRBD1 covers 12 bases. The CDR3 totals 14 residues. The germline V gene has CDR1 LGHDT and CDR2 YNNKEL (reference sequence). J was trimmed by 5 bases and V by 6 bases; bases with no gene match: 4. CDR3 sequence reads: CASSPGQGAYGYTF. CDR3 coding DNA: TGTGCCAGCAGTCCGGGACAGGGGGCTTATGGCTACACCTTC.

This clonotype was observed a few times. The chain employs TRBV11-1 and TRBJ2-2; D is unclear. CDR1 and CDR2 from the germline V gene are SGHAT and FQDESV (reference sequence). Trimming shortened V by 4 bases and J by 7 bases, and 10 bases separated the two germline ends. The CDR3 spans 13 residues. The CDR3 DNA reads as TGTGCCAGCAGCTCGATCAGTGACGGGGAGCTGTTTTTT. Its protein product is CASSSISDGELFF.

This clonotype was observed many times. The chain links TRBV2 to TRBJ2-5; TRBD2 aligns across 8 bases. CDR1 and CDR2 from the germline V gene are SNHLY and FYNNEI. This CDR3 contains 13 residues. Trimming cost V 7 bases and J 5 bases; bases outside gene matches: 6. This chain's CDR3 is CASTREGGETQYF. The CDR3 nucleotides are TGTGCCAGCACACGGGAGGGGGGGGAGACCCAGTACTTC.

For this clonotype: No conserved phenylalanine or tryptophan is present at the end of the CDR3, so a read error is the likely explanation. The CDR3 region is CASSPGGADYGYTL. The CDR3 DNA is TGCGCCAGCAGCCCAGGGGGCGCGGACTATGGCTACACCCTC. The V call is TRBV5-1, the J call TRBJ1-2; 8 bases are shared with TRBD1. The CDR3 has 14 amino acids. The germline CDR1 and CDR2 sequences are SGHRS and YFSETQ. V trimming: 4 bases; J trimming: 3 bases; junction bases outside the gene matches: 5.

The J gene is TRBJ2-2, the V gene TRBV18; a weak D match, TRBD1 (6 bases). Germline loops: CDR1 KGHSH, CDR2 LQKENI. The CDR3 totals 16 residues. V dropped 4 bases and J dropped 5 bases, with 17 bases sitting between them. This CDR3 reads CASSLTGRASTGELFF. The CDR3 DNA follows: TGTGCCAGCTCACTTACAGGGAGAGCATCAACCGGGGAGCTGTTTTTT.